This T cell receptor beta chain was captured by sequencing in a study of post-analysis software for immune sequencing data. General study points: Roughly 5 TRBV segments, TRBV5-6, TRBV5-1 and TRBV20-1 among them, were found more frequent in patients than controls.

This CDR3 contains 15 residues. V was clipped by 7 bases and J by 3 bases; unmatched bases: 9. CDR1 is LNHDA, CDR2 SQIVND, per germline (reference sequence). There are a few counts of this clonotype. Its antigen is unidentified. Unique-molecular-identifier-tagged TCR beta cDNA libraries were used. TCRdb re-called the PCR reads through MiXCR, storing one row per CDR3 protein. The table lists hundreds of thousands of distinct CDR3 sequences, 55% to 70% of them singletons. The rearrangement links TRBV19 to TRBJ2-3; 8 bases map to TRBD2. Sample: blood. This clonotype was sampled from a girl aged 2 to 10 with multiple sclerosis. The CDR3 here is CASTTGLVGTDTQYF. CDR3 in DNA: TGTGCCAGTACCACGGGACTAGTAGGGACAGATACGCAGTATTTT.